The 18 T cell receptor beta chains given below trace back to one sample, sequenced in a study of graft-versus-host responses after intestinal transplantation. These receptors have no identified antigens. The table came from immunoSEQ multiplex PCR; TCRdb's copy has only in-frame clones and leaves some out. The sample includes tens of thousands of clones, approximately 94% of them seen just once. The sample in question was unstimulated CD4+ T cells sorted from spleen or lymph node cells, obtained before transplant. These TCRs come from a human donor who was the organ donor for an intestinal transplant.

This clone was counted a single time. The V and J genes are TRBV2 and TRBJ2-1; TRBD2 matches at 16 bases. The trim removed 8 bases at V and 7 bases at J, leaving 8 bases unmatched. Germline CDR1 and CDR2: SNHLY and FYNNEI. CDR3 length: 16 residues. CDR3 coding DNA: TGTGCCAGCTCGGGACTAGCGGGGGGGCGTCGGAATGAGCAGTTCTTC. This gives the protein CASSGLAGGRRNEQFF.

V is TRBV28 and J is TRBJ2-1; 10 nucleotides line up with TRBD2. Germline CDR1 reads MDHEN; CDR2 reads SYDVKM. The J segment lost 4 bases and the V segment lost 5 bases, leaving 8 bases of the junction unmatched. CDR3 size: 16 residues. The CDR3 reads CASSIGRSGGYNEQFF. CDR3 sequence (DNA): TGTGCCAGCAGTATTGGGCGTAGCGGGGGGTACAATGAGCAGTTCTTC.

In this sample, this clone turned up a few times. The chain carries TRBV6-1 and TRBJ2-7, with unresolved D. CDR3 size: 15 residues. Trimming pared 0 bases from V and 0 bases from J, leaving 9 bases between. The germline V gene encodes CDR1 MNHNS and CDR2 SASEGT. The DNA for the CDR3 is TGTGCCAGCAGTGAAGCGCAGTTCTTCTCCTACGAGCAGTACTTC. Translating it yields CASSEAQFFSYEQYF.

This chain connects TRBV7-2 to TRBJ1-6; D unclear. The ends were cut back, 9 bases at V and 13 bases at J, with 16 bases in the middle. The CDR3 contains 12 residues. CDR1 SGHTA and CDR2 FQGNSA come from the germline V gene. CDR3 in amino acids: CASTGGYKPLHF. The CDR3 nucleotides read TGTGCCAGTACCGGTGGGTACAAGCCCCTCCACTTT.

The chain uses TRBV2 and TRBJ1-5; D gene unclear. CDR1 is SNHLY and CDR2 is FYNNEI in the germline V gene. This CDR3 contains 9 residues. V was pared by 8 bases and J by 7 bases, with 3 bases between. CDR3 residues: CASPQPQHF. CDR3 DNA sequence: TGTGCCAGCCCCCAGCCCCAGCATTTT. The complete variable domain, with remaining parts taken from reference TRBV2 and TRBJ1-5, reads EPEVTQTPSHQVTQMGQEVILRCVPISNHLYFYWYRQILGQKVEFLVSFYNNEISEKSEIFDDQFSVERPDGSNFTLKIRSTKLEDSAMYFCASPQPQHFGDGTRLSIL.

The chain employs TRBV19 and TRBJ1-6; 9 nucleotides agree with TRBD1. The length of the CDR3 is 16 residues. CDR1 LNHDA and CDR2 SQIVND come from the germline V gene (reference sequence). The trim removed 3 bases at V and 13 bases at J, leaving 13 bases unmatched. As DNA, the CDR3 is TGTGCCAGTAGTATCCTCGGGACAGGGAATTCAAACCCCCTCCACTTT. Its translation is CASSILGTGNSNPLHF. The entire variable domain, with the rest obtained from reference TRBV19 and TRBJ1-6, is as follows: DGGITQSPKYLFRKEGQNVTLSCEQNLNHDAMYWYRQDPGQGLRLIYYSQIVNDFQKGDIAEGYSVSREKKESFPLTVTSAQKNPTAFYLCASSILGTGNSNPLHFGNGTRLTVT.

V gene TRBV9 combines with J gene TRBJ1-1; TRBD1 aligns across 7 bases. This CDR3 is 18 amino acids long. V trimming: 3 bases; J trimming: 0 bases; junction bases outside the gene matches: 14. CDR1 and CDR2 from the germline V gene are SGDLS and YYNGEE. The CDR3 is CASSGSHWGQSMNTEAFF. The CDR3 DNA follows: TGTGCCAGCAGCGGCTCCCATTGGGGACAGAGTATGAACACTGAAGCTTTCTTT.

The chain has TRBV29-1 and TRBJ2-7; 8 nucleotides line up with TRBD1. The CDR3 has 13 residues. V lost 5 bases, J lost 6 bases, and 9 bases stayed unmatched. Germline CDR1 SQVTM, CDR2 ANQGSEA. The CDR3 loop reads CSVQAGGFPEQYF. CDR3 nucleotides: TGCAGCGTTCAGGCAGGGGGCTTCCCCGAGCAGTACTTC.

The rearrangement joins TRBV5-1 to TRBJ1-3; 8 nucleotides match TRBD1. CDR3 length equals 17 residues. The germline V gene encodes CDR1 SGHRS and CDR2 YFSETQ. Germline trimming cut 4 bases from V and 0 bases from J; bases unmatched to any gene: 9. The CDR3 is CASSLPGTGYSGNTIYF. CDR3 bases: TGCGCCAGCAGCCTACCCGGGACAGGATACTCTGGAAACACCATATATTTT.

The CDR3 nucleotides read TGTGCCAGCCGTTCCAGGGGCGGGAATGCCTACAATGAGCAGTTCTTC. It yields the protein CASRSRGGNAYNEQFF. This chain joins TRBV28 and TRBJ2-1; D is perhaps TRBD1 or TRBD2 (6 bases each). There are 16 residues in the CDR3. Trimming took 8 bases from V and 2 from J, leaving 19 bases between them. CDR1 is MDHEN, CDR2 SYDVKM, per germline.

This clone has a single count. The V call is TRBV5-1, the J call TRBJ1-2, with 12 nucleotides matching TRBD1. In germline, CDR1 is SGHRS, CDR2 YFSETQ. CDR3 length: 15 amino acids. Trimming at V came to 4 bases and at J to 8 bases, leaving 9 bases not matched to a gene. The CDR3 DNA sequence: TGCGCCAGCAGCCCGCCGGGACAGGGGGCTGCGGGCTACACCTTC. Protein sequence: CASSPPGQGAAGYTF. The full variable domain, its missing parts supplied by reference TRBV5-1 and TRBJ1-2, is KAGVTQTPRYLIKTRGQQVTLSCSPISGHRSVSWYQQTPGQGLQFLFEYFSETQRNKGNFPGRFSGRQFSNSRSEMNVSTLELGDSALYLCASSPPGQGAAGYTFGSGTRLTVV.

The chain joins TRBV4-1 to TRBJ1-1; D perhaps matches TRBD1 (6 bases). V was shortened by 7 bases and J by 1 base, with 34 bases between the two germline ends. The CDR3 length is 21 residues. The V gene's germline CDR1 is MGHRA and CDR2 YSYEKL. The CDR3 spells CASNPPFFLGLKGERNTEAFF. The CDR3 DNA reads as TGCGCCAGCAATCCACCCTTTTTTTTAGGACTCAAGGGGGAGCGGAACACTGAAGCTTTCTTT.

The chain couples TRBV4-2 to TRBJ2-1; 8 bases fit TRBD2. There are 16 residues in the CDR3. Germline V gene sequence: CDR1 LGHNA, CDR2 YNFKEQ. V gave up 0 bases and J gave up 3 bases; unmatched junction bases: 4. The CDR3, as DNA: TGTGCCAGCAGCCAAGATAATGCGGGGGGCTACAATGAGCAGTTCTTC. The encoded protein is CASSQDNAGGYNEQFF.

V gene TRBV27 combines with J gene TRBJ2-2; perhaps TRBD1 as D (6 bases). This CDR3 is built from 16 residues. CDR1 MNHEY and CDR2 SMNVEV come from the germline V gene (reference sequence). With 6 bases removed from V and 0 bases from J, the gap between germline ends came to 14 bases. As DNA, the CDR3 is TGTGCCAGCAGGAGCAGCGCAGGGGCGAACACCGGGGAGCTGTTTTTT. It yields the protein CASRSSAGANTGELFF.

CDR3: CASRDRDGYTF. CDR3 sequence (DNA): TGTGCCAGCAGGGACAGGGACGGCTACACCTTC. The V gene is TRBV6-5, the J gene TRBJ1-2; 8 bases match TRBD1. J was trimmed by 8 bases and V by 6 bases; bases with no gene match: 2. The CDR3 has 11 residues. The germline CDR1 and CDR2 sequences are MNHEY and SVGAGI.

The chain uses TRBV20-1 and TRBJ2-7, with D uncertain. V dropped 3 bases and J dropped 6 bases, with 9 bases sitting between them. Per the germline V gene, CDR1 is DFQATT and CDR2 is SNEGSKA (reference sequence). The CDR3 has 11 amino acids. The CDR3 DNA is TGCAGTGCTAGCCTAAACTTCGAGCAGTACTTC. It codes for CSASLNFEQYF.

This chain uses TRBV29-1 with TRBJ1-1, with TRBD1 matching over 8 bases. The CDR3 is 19 amino acids. Germline lookup yields CDR1 SQVTM and CDR2 ANQGSEA. The junction had 22 bases not matched to a gene; V was cut back by 4 bases and J by 3 bases. The CDR3 is CSVVTEAPWQGARDTEAFF. In nucleotides, the CDR3 is TGCAGCGTTGTAACAGAGGCCCCGTGGCAGGGGGCTAGGGACACTGAAGCTTTCTTT.

J is TRBJ2-7 and V is TRBV6-5; D remains ambiguous. V was pared by 2 bases and J by 1 base, with 6 bases between. CDR1 and CDR2 (germline): MNHEY, SVGAGI. The CDR3 is 13 residues long. The DNA of the CDR3 is TGTGCCAGCAGTTACACAGCTTCCTACGAGCAGTACTTC. This gives the protein CASSYTASYEQYF.